The source of this T cell receptor beta chain is a study of CD8 T cells in ankylosing spondylitis (dated by TCRdb to between 2016 and 2019). About the study as a whole: The study profiled T cell receptor beta repertoires in healthy donors and ankylosing spondylitis patients to find disease-linked TCR variants. Peripheral blood was sampled, and synovial fluid was additionally collected from ankylosing spondylitis patients. The whole study cohort included 85 to 120 healthy donors and around 24 ankylosing spondylitis patients.

The reads were generated on an Illumina HiSeq 2500. Quantitative 5'-RACE with molecular barcodes was the method used to prepare the TCR beta libraries. The paper's data handling went like this. A new computational method based on a probabilistic model of VDJ rearrangement was used to identify disease-linked TCR variants. TCRdb passed the public sequencing reads through fastp at Q25 and MiXCR, retaining productive beta sequences. Merged by CDR3 protein, the rows form single entries marked with the most common genes and DNA. Here the V and J calls rest on TCRdb's processing, not on the authors' analysis. This sample comprises 200,000 or so distinct CDR3 sequences, 18% of them detected only once. The top ten clones comprise around 4.5% of the sample. This clonotype was detected many times. The target of this receptor is not known. Per-base quality was not reported, and no clone a single base away is much larger than it.

V is cut back by 9 bases and J by 5 bases, with 5 bases in the junction unmatched. The germline V gene encodes CDR1 KGHDR and CDR2 SFDVKD. Measured from the cysteine to the phenylalanine, the CDR3 is 12 residues long. The sequence is cut down to CDR3 DNA, 36 bases in frame from base 1. Paper-wide results and their limitations: Some motif variants had previously been reported in the synovial fluid and blood of reactive arthritis patients, which suggests shared mechanisms of disease initiation. A CD8+ phenotype was shown by the disease-linked clones, which were found at relatively low frequencies in peripheral blood. Blood from ankylosing spondylitis patients appeared to be characterized by a TCR beta motif made up of eight highly homologous amino acid variants. Significant enrichment of the disease-linked clones was reported in matched synovial fluid samples from ankylosing spondylitis patients.

The sequence is built from TRBV24-1 and TRBJ2-5; TRBD2 aligns with 7 central bases. The sample was blood, either unsorted or a sorted T cell fraction (not recorded which). The clonotype was recovered from a male donor between 5 and 29 years old with ankylosing spondylitis or in good health (not recorded which). Donor details come from another sample of the same person, matched by shared clones. The CDR3 has the sequence CATGGDSETQYF. In nucleotides, the sequence is TGTGCCACCGGGGGGGACTCGGAGACCCAGTACTTC.